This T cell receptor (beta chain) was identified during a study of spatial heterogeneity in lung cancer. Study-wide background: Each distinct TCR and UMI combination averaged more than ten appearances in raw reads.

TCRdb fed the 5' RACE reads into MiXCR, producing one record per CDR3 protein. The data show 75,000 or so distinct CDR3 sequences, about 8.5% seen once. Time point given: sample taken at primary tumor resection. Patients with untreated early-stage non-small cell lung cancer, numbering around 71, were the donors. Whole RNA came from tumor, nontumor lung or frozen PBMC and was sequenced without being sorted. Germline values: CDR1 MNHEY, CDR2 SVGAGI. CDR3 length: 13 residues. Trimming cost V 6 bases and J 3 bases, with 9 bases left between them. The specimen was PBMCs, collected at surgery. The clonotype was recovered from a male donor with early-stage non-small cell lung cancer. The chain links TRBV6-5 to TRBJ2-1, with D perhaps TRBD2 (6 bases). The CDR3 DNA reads TGTGCCAGCAGGGCCGGGAGCTACAATGAGCAGTTCTTC. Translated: CASRAGSYNEQFF.